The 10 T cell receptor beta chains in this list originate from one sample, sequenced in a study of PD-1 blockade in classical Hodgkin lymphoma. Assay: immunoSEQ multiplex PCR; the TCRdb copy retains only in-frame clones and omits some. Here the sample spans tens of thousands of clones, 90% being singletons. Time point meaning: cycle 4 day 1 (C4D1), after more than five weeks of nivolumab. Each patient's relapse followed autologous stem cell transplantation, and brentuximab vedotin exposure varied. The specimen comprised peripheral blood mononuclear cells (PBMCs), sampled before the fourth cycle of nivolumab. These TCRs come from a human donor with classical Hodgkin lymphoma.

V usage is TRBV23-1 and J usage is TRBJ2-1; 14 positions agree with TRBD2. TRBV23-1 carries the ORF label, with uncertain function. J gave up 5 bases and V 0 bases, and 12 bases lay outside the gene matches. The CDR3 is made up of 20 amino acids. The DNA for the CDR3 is TGCGCCAGCAGTCAATCTAGGACTAGCGGGGGGACGATCTTCCACAATGAGCAGTTCTTC. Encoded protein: CASSQSRTSGGTIFHNEQFF.

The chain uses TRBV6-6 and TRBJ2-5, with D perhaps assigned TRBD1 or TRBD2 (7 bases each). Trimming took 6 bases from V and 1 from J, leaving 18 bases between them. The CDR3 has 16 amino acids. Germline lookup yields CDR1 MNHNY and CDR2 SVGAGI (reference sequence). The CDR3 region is CASRPRGGLLQETQYF. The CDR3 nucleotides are TGTGCCAGCAGACCCAGGGGGGGGCTACTCCAAGAGACCCAGTACTTC.

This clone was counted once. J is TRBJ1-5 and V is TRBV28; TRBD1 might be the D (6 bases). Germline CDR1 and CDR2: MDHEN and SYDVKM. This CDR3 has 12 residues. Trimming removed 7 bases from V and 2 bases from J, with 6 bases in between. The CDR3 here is CASTGGNQPQHF. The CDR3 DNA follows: TGTGCCAGCACAGGGGGCAATCAGCCCCAGCATTTT.

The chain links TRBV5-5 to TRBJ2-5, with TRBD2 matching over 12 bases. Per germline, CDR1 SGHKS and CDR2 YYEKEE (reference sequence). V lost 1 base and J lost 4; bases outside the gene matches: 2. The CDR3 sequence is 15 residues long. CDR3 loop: CASSLPSGGAETQYF. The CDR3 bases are TGTGCCAGCAGCTTGCCTAGCGGGGGGGCAGAGACCCAGTACTTC.

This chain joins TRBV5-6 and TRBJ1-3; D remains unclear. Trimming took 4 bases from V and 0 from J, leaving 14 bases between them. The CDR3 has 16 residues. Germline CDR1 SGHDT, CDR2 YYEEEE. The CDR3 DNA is TGTGCCAGCAGCCCACAAACAGAGATCTCTGGAAACACCATATATTTT. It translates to CASSPQTEISGNTIYF.

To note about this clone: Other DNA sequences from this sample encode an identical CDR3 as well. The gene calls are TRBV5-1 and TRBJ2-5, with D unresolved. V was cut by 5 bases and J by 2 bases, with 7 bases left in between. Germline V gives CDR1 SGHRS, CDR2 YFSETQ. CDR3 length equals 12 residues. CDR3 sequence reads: CASSLTQETQYF. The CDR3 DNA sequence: TGCGCCAGCAGTTTGACGCAAGAGACCCAGTACTTC.

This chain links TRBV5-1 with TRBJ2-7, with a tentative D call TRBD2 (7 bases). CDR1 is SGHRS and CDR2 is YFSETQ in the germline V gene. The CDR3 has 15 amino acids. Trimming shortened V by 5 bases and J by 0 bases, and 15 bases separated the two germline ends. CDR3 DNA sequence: TGCGCCAGCAGTGATGCCGGGGGGCCCTCCTACGAGCAGTACTTC. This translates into CASSDAGGPSYEQYF.

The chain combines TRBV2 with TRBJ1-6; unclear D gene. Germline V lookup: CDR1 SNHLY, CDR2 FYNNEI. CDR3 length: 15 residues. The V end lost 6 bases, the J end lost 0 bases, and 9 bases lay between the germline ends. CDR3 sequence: CASRKGSSYNSPLHF. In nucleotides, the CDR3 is TGTGCCAGCAGGAAGGGCAGCTCCTATAATTCACCCCTCCACTTT.

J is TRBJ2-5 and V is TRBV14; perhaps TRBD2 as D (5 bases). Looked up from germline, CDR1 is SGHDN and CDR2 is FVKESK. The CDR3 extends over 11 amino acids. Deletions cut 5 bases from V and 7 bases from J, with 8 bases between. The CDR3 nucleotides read TGTGCCAGCAGCGAGGGTGGGACCCAGTACTTC. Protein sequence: CASSEGGTQYF.

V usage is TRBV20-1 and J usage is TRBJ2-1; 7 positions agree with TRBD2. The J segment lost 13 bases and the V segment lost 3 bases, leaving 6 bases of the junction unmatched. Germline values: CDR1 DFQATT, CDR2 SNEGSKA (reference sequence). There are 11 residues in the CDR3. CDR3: CSARRLAIQFF. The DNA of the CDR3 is TGCAGTGCTAGGCGACTAGCCATTCAGTTCTTC.